These T cell receptor beta chains were read from a single sample in a study of regulatory T cells in long-lasting Graves disease. TCRdb reprocessed the multiplex PCR reads with MiXCR, giving one entry per CDR3 protein. The table lists fewer than 650,000 distinct CDR3 sequences, 16% of them singletons, with 18% in the top ten. These records were also assigned to another study, of T cells in Graves' hyperthyroidism and ophthalmopathy.

The source material was peripheral blood mononuclear cells (PBMCs), sampled at new diagnosis, from a patient treated with antithyroid drugs. These receptors were taken from a woman in her 30s with Graves disease. CDR3s include the opening cysteine and the closing phenylalanine or tryptophan. A D gene is named only where the DNA matches it firmly. The size entry is marked missing in some rows and otherwise reads once, few, many or a size class.

d_call,j_call,v_call,clone_size,cdr3_aa,cdr3_nt
TRBD1,TRBJ2-2,TRBV6-2/TRBV6-3,many,CASKPDRGNTGELFF,TGTGCCAGCAAACCGGACAGGGGGAACACCGGGGAGCTGTTTTTT
-,TRBJ2-7,TRBV5-1,many,CASSFGPGNYEQYF,TGCGCCAGCAGCTTTGGCCCAGGGAATTACGAGCAGTACTTC
-,TRBJ2-7,TRBV7-3,many,CASSQTTREQYF,TGTGCCAGCAGCCAAACTACGCGCGAGCAGTACTTC
TRBD2,TRBJ2-1,TRBV20-1,few,CSARTSGRASYNEQFF,TGCAGTGCCCGGACTAGCGGGAGGGCCTCCTACAATGAGCAGTTCTTC
-,TRBJ2-1,TRBV27,many,CASNPGRMSSYNEQFF,TGTGCCAGCAACCCGGGACGGATGAGCTCCTACAATGAGCAGTTCTTC
-,TRBJ2-1,TRBV7-2,-,CASSFYNRPSYNEQFF,TGTGCCAGCAGCTTTTATAACCGGCCCTCCTACAATGAGCAGTTCTTC
-,TRBJ1-4,TRBV5-4,-,CASSRGGTPPEKLFF,TGTGCCAGCAGCCGCGGGGGGACCCCTCCTGAAAAACTGTTTTTT
TRBD1,TRBJ1-6,TRBV12-3/TRBV12-4,many,CASSPPDRVSPLHF,TGTGCCAGCAGTCCACCAGACAGGGTTTCACCCCTCCACTTT
-,TRBJ1-2,TRBV18,few,CASSIGLDYGYTF,TGTGCCAGCTCCATTGGACTGGATTATGGCTACACCTTC
-,TRBJ1-1,TRBV7-9,-,CASSLEPPGGEAFF,TGTGCCAGCAGCTTAGAGCCCCCCGGGGGGGAAGCTTTCTTT
-,TRBJ1-1,TRBV15,many,CASSVGAEAFF,TGTGCCAGCTCTGTTGGGGCCGAAGCTTTCTTT
-,TRBJ2-1,TRBV12-3/TRBV12-4,many,CASSSTVAPQGQFF,TGTGCCAGCAGCTCCACCGTAGCCCCTCAAGGGCAGTTCTTC
-,TRBJ1-1,TRBV18,few,CASSPPSGFNEAFF,TGTGCCAGCTCACCACCATCAGGATTCAATGAAGCTTTCTTT
-,TRBJ1-6,TRBV2,few,CASSERWSQPHF,TGTGCCAGCAGTGAAAGGTGGTCGCAGCCCCACTTT
-,TRBJ2-7,TRBV3-1,-,CASSQDLPEQYF,TGTGCCAGCAGCCAGGACCTACCCGAGCAGTACTTC
-,TRBJ1-3,TRBV28,few,CASTLAGNTIYF,TGTGCCAGCACCCTGGCCGGAAACACCATATATTTT
-,TRBJ2-7,TRBV7-9,few,CASSLAGGEQYF,TGTGCCAGCAGCTTAGCGGGAGGCGAGCAGTACTTC
-,TRBJ2-7,TRBV6-1,few,CASSEWDTRAEQYF,TGTGCCAGCAGTGAATGGGACACTAGGGCCGAGCAGTACTTC
-,TRBJ2-3,TRBV2,many,CASSEIRISTDTQYF,TGTGCCAGCAGTGAAATTCGTATAAGCACAGATACGCAGTATTTT
-,TRBJ1-1,TRBV28,many,CASSYTGSRTEAFF,TGTGCCAGCAGTTACACGGGGTCGCGTACTGAAGCTTTCTTT
TRBD1,TRBJ2-7,TRBV28,-,CASRPGTASAVGQYF,TGTGCCAGCAGGCCCGGGACAGCCTCTGCCGTTGGGCAGTACTTC
-,TRBJ2-6,TRBV5-1,few,CASSLAFFSGANVLTF,TGCGCCAGCAGCTTGGCCTTTTTCTCTGGGGCCAACGTCCTGACTTTC
-,TRBJ1-3,TRBV30,-,CAWKPTSSGNTIYF,TGTGCCTGGAAACCGACAAGCTCTGGAAACACCATATATTTT
-,TRBJ2-2,TRBV6-5,few,CASSYEQAILGAGELFF,TGTGCCAGCAGTTACGAACAGGCTATTTTGGGGGCAGGGGAGCTGTTTTTT
TRBD2,TRBJ2-3,TRBV2,many,CASPPISGSGVDTQYF,TGTGCCAGCCCCCCAATTAGCGGGAGTGGTGTAGATACGCAGTATTTT
-,TRBJ2-3,TRBV29-1,many,CSYHGPTDTQYF,TGCAGCTATCACGGACCGACAGATACGCAGTATTTT
-,TRBJ2-1,TRBV6-4,-,CASSYSGGPQFF,TGTGCCAGCAGTTACTCGGGGGGCCCGCAGTTCTTC
-,TRBJ2-5,TRBV28,many,CASSLSAVRVTQYF,TGTGCCAGCAGTTTATCGGCAGTTAGGGTAACCCAGTACTTC
-,TRBJ2-5,TRBV5-6,few,CASSSIGESETQYF,TGTGCCAGCAGCTCCATCGGGGAGTCGGAGACCCAGTACTTC
-,TRBJ1-6,TRBV11-2,-,CASSLDGGRGANSPLHF,TGTGCCAGCAGCTTAGACGGGGGCAGGGGAGCGAATTCACCCCTCCACTTT
TRBD1,TRBJ1-2,TRBV7-9,few,CASSYGQGSYYGYTF,TGTGCCAGCAGCTATGGACAGGGCAGCTACTATGGCTACACCTTC
-,TRBJ1-6,TRBV7-8,-,CASSLERSYNSPPHF,TGTGCCAGCAGCTTAGAGAGAAGTTATAATTCACCCCCCCACTTT
-,TRBJ2-7,TRBV29-1,few,CSVDLVQANSYEQYF,TGCAGCGTTGACCTGGTCCAGGCAAATTCCTACGAGCAGTACTTC
-,TRBJ2-1,TRBV30,-,CAWSVLERAGGYNEQFF,TGTGCCTGGAGTGTACTCGAGCGGGCCGGGGGTTACAATGAGCAGTTCTTC
TRBD1,TRBJ2-3,TRBV24-1,few,CATSDPSGTGATDTQYF,TGTGCCACCAGTGACCCCTCGGGGACAGGGGCCACAGATACGCAGTATTTT